Each of the 21 T cell receptor beta chains below was sequenced from the same sample in a study of Tregs in tolerant kidney transplant recipients. The assay was immunoSEQ multiplex PCR, and TCRdb's table has in-frame clones only and misses some. The repertoire consists of around 78,000 clones, with 75% to 95% occurring once and the leading ten covering approximately 0.35%. The sample consisted of Tregs from blood, taken before the transplant. Receptors were obtained from a human donor who received a combined kidney and bone marrow transplant.

This sequence joins TRBV6-5 and TRBJ2-1; 9 nucleotides line up with TRBD2. This CDR3 has 16 residues. With 0 bases clipped from V and 6 bases from J, the junction kept 6 bases outside the gene matches. Germline lookup yields CDR1 MNHEY and CDR2 SVGAGI. CDR3 sequence (DNA): TGTGCCAGCAGTTACTCCGCGGGAGGGCCGACCAATGAGCAGTTCTTC. The encoded protein is CASSYSAGGPTNEQFF.

This chain links TRBV30 with TRBJ1-4; 8 nucleotides agree with TRBD1. This CDR3 region has 15 residues. J gave up 8 bases and V 2 bases, and 10 bases lay outside the gene matches. Germline V gives CDR1 GTSNPN, CDR2 SVGIG (reference sequence). The CDR3 DNA follows: TGTGCCTGGAGTATAGGGCAGGGGGCCCGGGAAAAACTGTTTTTT. This encodes CAWSIGQGAREKLFF.

The chain joins TRBV7-3 to TRBJ2-1, with TRBD2 matching over 7 bases. V trimming: 6 bases; J trimming: 1 base; junction bases outside the gene matches: 9. The germline V gene encodes CDR1 SGHTA and CDR2 FQGTGA. This CDR3 has 16 residues. CDR3 sequence: CASSLFGRESYNEQFF. DNA of the CDR3: TGTGCCAGCAGTCTCTTCGGGCGGGAGTCCTACAATGAGCAGTTCTTC.

In its sample, this clone was seen once. The chain is built from TRBV6-1 and TRBJ1-1; 8 bases fit TRBD1. V dropped 7 bases and J dropped 1; count of bases not matched to a gene: 8. Germline lookup yields CDR1 MNHNS and CDR2 SASEGT. The CDR3 totals 15 residues. The DNA of the CDR3 is TGTGCCAGCAATACGATGACAGGGGCGAACACTGAAGCTTTCTTT. Protein sequence: CASNTMTGANTEAFF.

The chain combines TRBV5-1 with TRBJ2-3; D remains unclear. CDR1 and CDR2 from the germline V gene are SGHRS and YFSETQ. Trimming shortened V by 0 bases and J by 2 bases, and 7 bases separated the two germline ends. The CDR3 sequence is 14 residues long. The CDR3, as DNA: TGCGCCAGCAGCTTGGGACAACTCACAGATACGCAGTATTTT. Translating it yields CASSLGQLTDTQYF.

V usage is TRBV7-9 and J usage is TRBJ1-1, with 7 bases fitting TRBD1. Germline V gene data show CDR1 as SEHNR and CDR2 as FQNEAQ (reference sequence). The length of the CDR3 is 15 residues. Unmatched junction bases numbered 7, after V lost 5 bases and J lost 1 base. CDR3 DNA: TGTGCCAGCAGCCCTCGAGGGGGCGAGAACACTGAAGCTTTCTTT. It codes for CASSPRGGENTEAFF.

A word on this clone: Distinct nucleotide sequences in the sample also encode this CDR3. The J gene is TRBJ2-5, the V gene TRBV5-4; D uncertain. CDR3 length: 13 amino acids. The V and J ends lost 4 bases and 4 bases respectively, with 11 bases between them. Per germline, CDR1 SGHNT and CDR2 YYREEE (reference sequence). CDR3 coding DNA: TGTGCCAGCAGCACACGGTCGGGAGAGACCCAGTACTTC. As protein: CASSTRSGETQYF.

The chain carries TRBV6-1 and TRBJ1-1; 7 bases line up with TRBD1. Germline V gives CDR1 MNHNS, CDR2 SASEGT. The CDR3 extends over 15 amino acids. Unmatched junction bases numbered 13, after V lost 8 bases and J lost 4 bases. For the CDR3, the DNA is TGTGCCAGCCAGGGGGTCCGTAAATCATTCACTGAAGCTTTCTTT. Translating it yields CASQGVRKSFTEAFF.

This chain links TRBV18 with TRBJ2-1, with D perhaps matching TRBD2 (6 bases). CDR3 length: 15 amino acids. Trimming stripped 3 bases from V and 8 bases from J, with 17 bases between. Germline V gives CDR1 KGHSH, CDR2 LQKENI. The CDR3 loop is CASSPEREIIYEQFF. For the CDR3, the DNA is TGTGCCAGCTCACCTGAACGGGAGATAATCTATGAGCAGTTCTTC.

This chain joins TRBV10-3 and TRBJ2-2; 11 positions match TRBD1. In germline, CDR1 is ENHRY, CDR2 SYGVKD. V lost 5 bases to trimming and J lost 5 bases; unmatched junction nucleotides: 4. The length of the CDR3 is 15 residues. In nucleotides, the CDR3 is TGTGCCATCAGTACAGGACAGGGGGCGACCGGGGAGCTGTTTTTT. Its translation: CAISTGQGATGELFF.

The CDR3 loop reads CASSRRDSYEQYF. The CDR3 DNA is TGCGCCAGCAGCCGTCGGGACAGCTACGAGCAGTACTTC. The chain joins TRBV5-1 to TRBJ2-5; TRBD1 agrees at 7 bases. The J call may not be correct, given that the DNA end is closer to TRBJ2-7. This CDR3 has 13 residues. Germline V gene data show CDR1 as SGHRS and CDR2 as YFSETQ.

The V and J genes are TRBV11-1 and TRBJ2-1, with D possibly being TRBD1 (6 bases). Per the germline V gene, CDR1 is SGHAT and CDR2 is FQDESV (reference sequence). CDR3 length: 15 residues. V gave up 6 bases and J gave up 12 bases, with 24 bases separating them. As DNA, the CDR3 is TGTGCCAGCAGGCCCACCGGGACACCTACAATGGGGCAGTTCTTC. Amino acid sequence: CASRPTGTPTMGQFF.

The rearrangement links TRBV10-3 to TRBJ2-2; the match to TRBD1 covers 8 bases. CDR3 length: 12 residues. J gave up 6 bases and V 10 bases, and 4 bases lay outside the gene matches. Germline V gives CDR1 ENHRY, CDR2 SYGVKD. The CDR3 region is CANQQGAGELFF. For the CDR3, the DNA is TGTGCCAACCAACAGGGGGCCGGGGAGCTGTTTTTT.

The chain employs TRBV5-4 and TRBJ1-2; D remains ambiguous. Germline V gene lookup returns CDR1 SGHNT and CDR2 YYREEE (reference sequence). V lost 0 bases and J lost 4, with 10 bases in between. The CDR3 has 14 residues. The chain's CDR3 is CASSLDKLGYGYTF. The CDR3 nucleotides are TGTGCCAGCAGCTTGGACAAACTGGGCTATGGCTACACCTTC.

The V and J genes are TRBV6-5 and TRBJ2-7, with 9 bases aligning to TRBD2. CDR3 length: 16 amino acids. J was trimmed by 3 bases and V by 0 bases; bases with no gene match: 6. Germline values: CDR1 MNHEY, CDR2 SVGAGI. The CDR3 is CASSYSSGGRNYEQYF. The CDR3 DNA reads as TGTGCCAGCAGTTACTCGAGCGGGGGGCGAAACTACGAGCAGTACTTC.

The V call is TRBV5-1, the J call TRBJ2-2; unclear D gene. The germline gives CDR1 SGHRS, CDR2 YFSETQ. V lost 6 bases to trimming and J lost 7 bases, with 7 bases between them. There are 11 residues in the CDR3. CDR3 sequence reads: CASTASGELFF. The DNA of the CDR3 is TGCGCCAGCACTGCAAGCGGGGAGCTGTTTTTT.

The chain combines TRBV5-1 with TRBJ2-7; 7 bases line up with TRBD1. V shed 0 bases and J 0 bases; nucleotides not matched to a gene: 3. The CDR3 runs 15 residues. Germline V gene data show CDR1 as SGHRS and CDR2 as YFSETQ. CDR3 loop: CASSLGGQSSYEQYF. The DNA for the CDR3 is TGCGCCAGCAGCTTGGGGGGACAGAGCTCCTACGAGCAGTACTTC.

The rearrangement joins TRBV7-3 to TRBJ1-5; D gene unclear. CDR1 is SGHTA and CDR2 is FQGTGA in the germline V gene. With 2 bases removed from V and 6 bases from J, the gap between germline ends came to 8 bases. The CDR3 contains 13 residues. CDR3 in DNA: TGTGCCAGCAGCTTACAAAGCGGTCAGCCCCAGCATTTT. This sequence encodes CASSLQSGQPQHF.

The J gene is TRBJ2-5, the V gene TRBV10-3, with unresolved D. The length of the CDR3 is 11 residues. Germline V gene sequence: CDR1 ENHRY, CDR2 SYGVKD. The germline V and J ends were trimmed by 8 bases and 2 bases, with 6 bases remaining between them. The CDR3 nucleotides read TGTGCCATCCGTACGCAAGAGACCCAGTACTTC. Encoded protein: CAIRTQETQYF.

This chain links TRBV6-5 with TRBJ1-1; 7 bases match TRBD1. Germline V gives CDR1 MNHEY, CDR2 SVGAGI. CDR3 size: 15 residues. Trimming removed 4 bases from V and 1 base from J; junction bases left unmatched: 6. The CDR3 DNA is TGTGCCAGCAGTTCCGGACAGGACCAGAACACTGAAGCTTTCTTT. This translates into CASSSGQDQNTEAFF.

The chain uses TRBV30 and TRBJ1-1, with 7 bases that match TRBD1. Germline V gene sequence: CDR1 GTSNPN, CDR2 SVGIG (reference sequence). There are 13 residues in the CDR3. The ends lost 6 bases at V and 2 bases at J; junction bases unmatched: 6. The DNA for the CDR3 is TGTGCCTGCACGGGACAGCTCAACACTGAAGCTTTCTTT. Translation gives CACTGQLNTEAFF.